Sequencing of this T cell receptor beta chain was carried out in a study of shared clonotypes between healthy human individuals. Across the whole study: CD8 memory received one plate per donor, CD8 naive two, CD4 memory three and CD4 naive three.

Sequencing used immunoSEQ multiplex PCR; TCRdb keeps in-frame clones, though not all of them. The sample includes under 1,100,000 clones, around 74% of them seen just once. Concerning this clone: The antigen remains undetermined.

Whole-study results and caveats: Approximately 4.6% of naive CD4 clonotypes were shared across a handful of donors.

V dropped 2 bases and J dropped 2 bases, with 13 bases sitting between them. The CDR3 sequence is 15 residues long. CDR1 and CDR2 (germline): MGHRA, YSYEKL. All the donors were Caucasian adults who lived in Nashville, Tennessee. The source material was memory CD4+ T cells sorted from blood. Subset denoted: CD45RA-negative fraction. This TCR was sampled from a man between 18 and 35 years old in good health. This chain connects TRBV4-1 to TRBJ2-7; D is perhaps TRBD2 (5 bases). CDR3 loop: CASSQTPPGAYEQYF. The CDR3 DNA is TGCGCCAGCAGCCAAACTCCTCCCGGGGCCTACGAGCAGTACTTC.